A single sample is the source of the 13 T cell receptor beta chains below, sequenced in a study of blood T cell repertoires in COVID-19. Clones were read by immunoSEQ multiplex PCR, and TCRdb kept only the in-frame ones, dropping some. The sample records 340,000 or so clones, 83% being singletons. The source material was peripheral blood. The receptors derive from a man aged 25-40 years with active or convalescent COVID-19.

The rearrangement joins TRBV2 to TRBJ1-6; TRBD1 matches at 7 bases. CDR1 and CDR2 (germline): SNHLY, FYNNEI. There are 17 residues in the CDR3. With 6 bases clipped from V and 0 bases from J, the junction kept 8 bases outside the gene matches. In DNA form, the CDR3 reads TGTGCCAGCAGGAGACAGGGCCTGAGCTCCTATAATTCACCCCTCCACTTT. Encoded protein: CASRRQGLSSYNSPLHF. Using reference TRBV2 and TRBJ1-6 for the parts outside the CDR3, the full variable domain is EPEVTQTPSHQVTQMGQEVILRCVPISNHLYFYWYRQILGQKVEFLVSFYNNEISEKSEIFDDQFSVERPDGSNFTLKIRSTKLEDSAMYFCASRRQGLSSYNSPLHFGNGTRLTVT.

The chain links TRBV4-3 to TRBJ1-1, with D unresolved. From germline, CDR1 is LGHNA and CDR2 YSLEER. V shed 0 bases and J shed 5 bases, with 16 bases lying between them. The CDR3 totals 16 residues. DNA of the CDR3: TGCGCCAGCAGCCAAGATGCCGGGGTGGTGCGGACTGAAGCTTTCTTT. Protein: CASSQDAGVVRTEAFF.

This clone was picked up a small number of times. CDR3 loop: CASNHPGTGSHEQYF. DNA for the CDR3: TGTGCCAGCAACCACCCGGGGACAGGGTCCCACGAGCAGTACTTC. This chain joins TRBV19 and TRBJ2-7, with 9 bases fitting TRBD1. This CDR3 comprises 15 residues. J gave up 5 bases and V 9 bases, and 14 bases lay outside the gene matches. Per germline, CDR1 LNHDA and CDR2 SQIVND (reference sequence).

The CDR3 loop reads CAWSFDRYEQYF. CDR3 DNA sequence: TGTGCCTGGAGCTTTGACAGATACGAGCAGTACTTC. The chain combines TRBV30 with TRBJ2-7, with D possibly matching TRBD1 (5 bases). Trimming left V 3 bases short and J 4 bases short, with 10 bases between. The CDR3 runs to 12 residues. Germline values: CDR1 GTSNPN, CDR2 SVGIG (reference sequence).

The gene calls are TRBV6-5 and TRBJ2-1, with TRBD2 matching 13 bases. J was trimmed by 6 bases and V by 6 bases; bases with no gene match: 5. The CDR3 runs to 15 residues. In germline, CDR1 is MNHEY, CDR2 SVGAGI. CDR3: CASSRLAGGVNEQFF. CDR3 nucleotides: TGTGCCAGCAGCAGACTAGCGGGGGGAGTCAATGAGCAGTTCTTC.

The chain carries TRBV6-6 and TRBJ2-1; D gene ambiguous. The ends were cut back, 0 bases at V and 9 bases at J, with 9 bases in the middle. The length of the CDR3 is 13 residues. The V gene's germline CDR1 is MNHNY and CDR2 SVGAGI (reference sequence). The CDR3 reads CASSYSGSGEQFF. The CDR3 bases are TGTGCCAGCAGTTACTCTGGGTCGGGTGAGCAGTTCTTC.

The chain links TRBV7-2 to TRBJ2-3; TRBD2 aligns across 13 bases. The CDR3 spans 15 residues. CDR1 is SGHTA, CDR2 FQGNSA, per germline. With 3 bases clipped from V and 8 bases from J, the junction kept 5 bases outside the gene matches. CDR3 sequence (DNA): TGTGCCAGCAGCTTCACTAGCGGGGGGGCCGGTACGCAGTATTTT. Amino acids: CASSFTSGGAGTQYF.

The chain is built from TRBV7-8 and TRBJ2-5, with D tentatively TRBD2 (6 bases). Looked up from germline, CDR1 is SGHVS and CDR2 is FQNEAQ. The V and J ends lost 5 bases and 2 bases respectively, with 9 bases between them. The CDR3 sequence is 13 residues long. This CDR3 reads CASSTGLQETQYF. CDR3 coding DNA: TGTGCCAGCAGCACCGGACTACAAGAGACCCAGTACTTC.

This chain links TRBV6-2 or TRBV6-3 with TRBJ1-5; 7 positions agree with TRBD1. Germline V CDR1 and CDR2: MNHEY, SVGEGT. CDR3 length: 16 residues. J gave up 6 bases and V 0 bases, and 8 bases lay outside the gene matches. The DNA of the CDR3 is TGTGCCAGCAGTTACTCAGGCAGGGGGTTGGGTCAGCCCCAGCATTTT. Translated: CASSYSGRGLGQPQHF.

This chain uses TRBV5-1 with TRBJ1-1; tentative D call: TRBD1 (6 bases). The V end lost 4 bases, the J end lost 2 bases, and 12 bases lay between the germline ends. The CDR3 is made up of 14 amino acids. From germline, CDR1 is SGHRS and CDR2 YFSETQ. The CDR3 loop reads CASSPRTANTEAFF. CDR3 nucleotides: TGCGCCAGCAGCCCTCGGACAGCCAACACTGAAGCTTTCTTT.

V gene TRBV6-2 or TRBV6-3 combines with J gene TRBJ1-5; tentatively, D is TRBD1 (5 bases). V was trimmed by 4 bases and J by 6 bases, leaving 16 bases between them. Looked up from germline, CDR1 is MNHEY and CDR2 is SVGEGT. This CDR3 has 15 residues. The chain's CDR3 is CASSFQGGGSQPQHF. DNA of the CDR3: TGTGCCAGCAGTTTCCAGGGAGGTGGGAGTCAGCCCCAGCATTTT.

J is TRBJ1-2 and V is TRBV5-1; TRBD1 matches at 7 bases. There are 14 residues in the CDR3. Trimming took 1 base from V and 4 from J; bases not matched to a gene: 4. The germline V gene encodes CDR1 SGHRS and CDR2 YFSETQ. CDR3 bases: TGCGCCAGCAGCTTGTCAGACAGGGCCTATGGCTACACCTTC. It encodes CASSLSDRAYGYTF.

V usage is TRBV30 and J usage is TRBJ1-2, with D perhaps matching TRBD1 (5 bases). V was shortened by 4 bases and J by 0 bases, with 15 bases between the two germline ends. This CDR3 region has 15 residues. Germline V gives CDR1 GTSNPN, CDR2 SVGIG (reference sequence). This CDR3 is CAWTQGPTPNYGYTF. CDR3 DNA: TGTGCCTGGACGCAGGGCCCCACTCCTAACTATGGCTACACCTTC. Combining the CDR3 with reference TRBV30 and TRBJ1-2 gives the whole variable domain SQTIHQWPATLVQPVGSPLSLECTVEGTSNPNLYWYRQAAGRGLQLLFYSVGIGQISSEVPQNLSASRPQDRQFILSSKKLLLSDSGFYLCAWTQGPTPNYGYTFGSGTRLTVV.